What follows is one T cell receptor (beta chain) and its context. CDR1 is SGHDN, CDR2 FVKESK, per germline. Trimming removed 2 bases from V and 5 bases from J; junction bases left unmatched: 8. The CDR3 is made up of 16 amino acids. The sample is drawn from a study of blood T cell repertoires in COVID-19. Overall study context: In each case, the material was cDNA or gDNA derived from T cells, B-cell-depleted T cells, or PBMCs.

Source study methods: Scientists estimated how many nucleated cells there were by amplifying reference gene primers. Clones were read by immunoSEQ multiplex PCR, and TCRdb kept only the in-frame ones, dropping some. The DNA was the basis for D and trimming; V, J and clone size are from that table. The sample contains under 20,000 clones, about 88% of which appear only once. This TCR was recovered from a human donor with active COVID-19. The donor label of this sample is uncertain. The chain couples TRBV14 to TRBJ2-5, with 10 bases lining up with TRBD2. The source material was peripheral blood. CDR3 sequence: CASSQPLAGVRETQYF. CDR3 nucleotides: TGTGCCAGCAGCCAACCGCTAGCGGGAGTACGGGAGACCCAGTACTTC.